This T cell receptor beta chain derives from a study of CD8+ T cells in alopecia areata. RNA, once extracted, was reverse transcribed into cDNA for use as the sequencing template. Repertoires were generated with immunoSEQ multiplex PCR, while TCRdb's copy carries only in-frame clones and drops some. This sample has over 100,000 clones, with 53% found just once. Treatment in this sample: oral pan-JAK inhibitor, 5-10 mg twice daily. V lost 4 bases to trimming and J lost 9 bases, with 22 bases between them. The CDR3 covers 15 residues. Germline V gene lookup returns CDR1 SQVTM and CDR2 ANQGSEA. In the case of this clone: Its target is not known.

Findings of the study overall: Compared with normal scalp, lesional scalp had higher clonality and more expanded CD8+ clones.

The receptor's source is a human donor with alopecia areata. The starting material was CD4+ T cells sorted from blood, obtained at week 4, from a patient treated with tofacitinib. V is TRBV29-1 and J is TRBJ2-1; D is perhaps TRBD1 (6 bases). CDR3 amino acids: CSVAAEAGVPGEQFF. For the CDR3, the DNA is TGCAGCGTTGCTGCGGAGGCAGGGGTTCCGGGTGAGCAGTTCTTC.